Following are 29 T cell receptor beta chains from one sample sequenced in a study of T cells after yellow fever vaccination. TCRdb fed the 5' RACE reads into MiXCR, producing one record per CDR3 protein. The sample consists of about 240,000 distinct CDR3 sequences, around 7% of them appearing once. Material: CD4+ T cells sorted from PBMCs, obtained 15 days after the yellow fever booster vaccination. Receptors were obtained from a man between 25 and 39 years old who received the YFV17D yellow fever vaccine.

This clonotype showed up many times. J is TRBJ1-2 and V is TRBV7-2; no clear D. Trimming pared 1 base from V and 4 bases from J, leaving 7 bases between. The CDR3 sequence is 13 residues long. The V gene's germline CDR1 is SGHTA and CDR2 FQGNSA. The CDR3 DNA reads as TGTGCCAGCAGCTTAGAGGGAGCCTATGGCTACACCTTC. Translation: CASSLEGAYGYTF.

This clonotype was recorded many times. The rearrangement uses TRBV11-2 and TRBJ2-1, with D unclear. This CDR3 is 14 amino acids long. CDR1 is SGHAT, CDR2 FQNNGV, per germline. Deletions cut 3 bases from V and 4 bases from J, with 10 bases between. The CDR3 region is CASSFSSRYNEQFF. In nucleotides, the CDR3 is TGTGCCAGCAGCTTTAGTAGCAGATACAATGAGCAGTTCTTC.

This clonotype appeared many times. The chain uses TRBV11-2 and TRBJ2-7; a possible D gene is TRBD1 (5 bases). This CDR3 spans 15 amino acids. Germline-derived CDR1 and CDR2 are SGHAT and FQNNGV. V lost 4 bases to trimming and J lost 2 bases, with 15 bases between them. CDR3 sequence (DNA): TGTGCCAGCAGCTCCCGGGCTACCAGGGCCTACGAGCAGTACTTC. Protein sequence: CASSSRATRAYEQYF.

The genes are TRBV20-1 and TRBJ2-4; D remains ambiguous. V was clipped by 0 bases and J by 2 bases, with 2 bases between them. Per germline, CDR1 DFQATT and CDR2 SNEGSKA (reference sequence). This CDR3 is built from 12 residues. The CDR3 nucleotides read TGCAGTGCTAGAGATCCCAAAAACATTCAGTACTTC. Amino acid sequence: CSARDPKNIQYF.

The chain couples TRBV5-1 to TRBJ2-7; D is undetermined. V was cut by 0 bases and J by 0 bases, with 10 bases left in between. Germline CDR1 and CDR2: SGHRS and YFSETQ. The CDR3 contains 15 residues. The CDR3 loop is CASSLEGVSSYEQYF. CDR3 bases: TGCGCCAGCAGCTTGGAGGGCGTTAGCTCCTACGAGCAGTACTTC. Filled out from reference TRBV5-1 and TRBJ2-7, the complete variable domain reads KAGVTQTPRYLIKTRGQQVTLSCSPISGHRSVSWYQQTPGQGLQFLFEYFSETQRNKGNFPGRFSGRQFSNSRSEMNVSTLELGDSALYLCASSLEGVSSYEQYFGPGTRLTVT.

With regard to this clonotype: A read error may explain this, as a much larger clone is one base away. V is TRBV29-1 and J is TRBJ1-1; D is ambiguous. V was clipped by 2 bases and J by 7 bases, with 8 bases between them. CDR1 SQVTM and CDR2 ANQGSEA come from the germline V gene. The CDR3 spans 11 residues. The CDR3 DNA reads TGCAGCGTTGAAACTCGCGATGAAGCTTTCTTT. Its translation: CSVETRDEAFF.

This clonotype was found a few times. This chain links TRBV5-1 with TRBJ2-5; possibly TRBD2 for D (6 bases). This CDR3 comprises 15 residues. Trimming left V 5 bases short and J 1 base short, with 15 bases between. Germline CDR1 and CDR2: SGHRS and YFSETQ. In DNA form, the CDR3 reads TGCGCCAGCAGATCTAGCGTAGTCGCCCAAGAGACCCAGTACTTC. This sequence encodes CASRSSVVAQETQYF.

This clonotype turned up a few times. The V and J genes are TRBV6-5 and TRBJ1-5; unclear D gene. Germline V gene sequence: CDR1 MNHEY, CDR2 SVGAGI. The CDR3 has 14 residues. The germline V and J ends were trimmed by 1 base and 4 bases, with 8 bases remaining between them. The CDR3 spells CASSYLSGNQPQHF. The CDR3 DNA sequence: TGTGCCAGCAGTTACTTGAGCGGAAATCAGCCCCAGCATTTT.

The chain has TRBV12-1 and TRBJ2-7; the D call in the table, TRBD1, was not verified against the DNA. TRBV12-1 is marked as a pseudogene. The CDR3 is 16 residues long. The CDR3 spells CASSPGPARGRYEQYF. Written as DNA, the CDR3 is TGTGCCAGCAGCCCCGGGCCGGCCAGAGGAAGGTACGAGCAGTACTTC.

This clonotype was observed at least ten times. The V call is TRBV4-3, the J call TRBJ2-3; 8 bases are a match to TRBD2. The CDR3 sequence is 15 residues long. The J segment lost 0 bases and the V segment lost 3 bases, leaving 2 bases of the junction unmatched. Germline V gene lookup returns CDR1 LGHNA and CDR2 YSLEER. CDR3 region: CASSHASGSTDTQYF. The CDR3 DNA is TGCGCCAGCAGCCATGCTAGCGGGAGCACAGATACGCAGTATTTT.

This clonotype was recorded at least ten times. The chain employs TRBV10-3 and TRBJ2-7; 14 positions agree with TRBD2. From germline, CDR1 is ENHRY and CDR2 SYGVKD. The trim removed 9 bases at V and 7 bases at J, leaving 2 bases unmatched. The CDR3 loop spans 12 amino acids. CDR3 residues: CAIGTSGSEQYF. The CDR3 nucleotides read TGTGCCATAGGGACTAGCGGGAGTGAGCAGTACTTC.

J is TRBJ2-7 and V is TRBV4-3, with D perhaps matching TRBD1 (6 bases). The CDR3 totals 14 residues. Germline lookup yields CDR1 LGHNA and CDR2 YSLEER. Trimming stripped 0 bases from V and 12 bases from J, with 18 bases between. The DNA of the CDR3 is TGCGCCAGCAGCCAAGAATGGGACACCCTTTTCCTGTACTTC. Translated, it gives CASSQEWDTLFLYF.

The gene calls are TRBV20-1 and TRBJ2-2; a weak D match, TRBD1 (5 bases). The CDR3 runs 13 residues. The germline V and J ends were trimmed by 5 bases and 4 bases, with 11 bases remaining between them. CDR1 is DFQATT and CDR2 is SNEGSKA in the germline V gene (reference sequence). CDR3 loop: CSARWTITGELFF. The CDR3, as DNA: TGCAGTGCTCGATGGACAATCACCGGGGAGCTGTTTTTT.

This clonotype was counted only a few times. This chain connects TRBV2 to TRBJ2-7; D is uncertain. The CDR3 extends over 14 amino acids. V shed 6 bases and J shed 0 bases, with 12 bases lying between them. CDR1 and CDR2 (germline): SNHLY, FYNNEI. The CDR3 nucleotides read TGTGCCAGCAGATCGGATTCGATCTCCTACGAGCAGTACTTC. Translation gives CASRSDSISYEQYF.

The V gene is TRBV10-3, the J gene TRBJ2-5; 9 positions match TRBD2. The CDR3 is made up of 19 amino acids. The junction had 20 bases not matched to a gene; V was cut back by 8 bases and J by 1 base. Germline V gene data show CDR1 as ENHRY and CDR2 as SYGVKD. The CDR3 bases are TGTGCCATCGGAGGAGGAGGAGCTAGCGGGATGAGCTCCCAAGAGACCCAGTACTTC. Encoded protein: CAIGGGGASGMSSQETQYF.

Many counts were recorded for this clonotype. The CDR3 sequence is CSGLRTGTNEQYF. The CDR3 coding sequence is TGCAGTGGATTAAGGACAGGGACCAACGAGCAGTACTTC. The rearrangement joins TRBV20-1 to TRBJ2-7, with 8 bases matching TRBD1. The germline gives CDR1 DFQATT, CDR2 SNEGSKA (reference sequence). This CDR3 has 13 residues. Trimming removed 7 bases from V and 5 bases from J; junction bases left unmatched: 10.

The chain has TRBV6-1 and TRBJ1-4, with no clear D. V was shortened by 4 bases and J by 7 bases, with 7 bases between the two germline ends. Germline CDR1 reads MNHNS; CDR2 reads SASEGT. The length of the CDR3 is 12 residues. CDR3 DNA sequence: TGTGCCAGCAGTGTGGTCCGTGAAAAACTGTTTTTT. Translated, it gives CASSVVREKLFF.

The CDR3, as DNA: TGTGCCAGCAGCTTCGGAAGGAGGGATACTGAAGCTTTCTTT. Protein: CASSFGRRDTEAFF. V is TRBV13 and J is TRBJ1-1; no firm D call. The CDR3 runs 14 residues. V was clipped by 3 bases and J by 5 bases, with 13 bases between them. The germline V gene encodes CDR1 PRHDT and CDR2 FYEKMQ (reference sequence). Full variable domain (missing parts from reference TRBV13 and TRBJ1-1): AAGVIQSPRHLIKEKRETATLKCYPIPRHDTVYWYQQGPGQDPQFLISFYEKMQSDKGSIPDRFSAQQFSDYHSELNMSSLELGDSALYFCASSFGRRDTEAFFGQGTRLTVV.

This clonotype was counted ten times or more. The V call is TRBV7-3, the J call TRBJ2-5; perhaps TRBD1 as D (6 bases). Trimming took off 2 bases at V and 4 bases at J, with 8 bases between the two ends. CDR3 size: 13 residues. Germline assignment: CDR1 SGHTA and CDR2 FQGTGA. The CDR3 DNA reads as TGTGCCAGCAGCTTATCACAGGGAGAGACCCAGTACTTC. Protein: CASSLSQGETQYF.

There are many counts of this clonotype. The chain couples TRBV20-1 to TRBJ1-3; 7 bases are a match to TRBD1. This CDR3 contains 13 residues. After removal of 3 bases from V and 4 bases from J, the junction contained 3 bases not matched to a gene. Germline lookup yields CDR1 DFQATT and CDR2 SNEGSKA (reference sequence). As DNA, the CDR3 is TGCAGTGCTAGGGGGGACAGAGGAAACACCATATATTTT. Translation: CSARGDRGNTIYF.

A few counts support this clonotype. The J gene is TRBJ2-1, the V gene TRBV20-1; D gene uncertain. The germline CDR1 and CDR2 sequences are DFQATT and SNEGSKA (reference sequence). V was shortened by 0 bases and J by 4 bases, with 10 bases between the two germline ends. There are 14 residues in the CDR3. The CDR3 DNA follows: TGCAGTGCTAGAGAGGTAGGATCTTACAATGAGCAGTTCTTC. Amino acid sequence: CSAREVGSYNEQFF.

This clonotype was counted a few times. This chain connects TRBV20-1 to TRBJ2-1; perhaps D is TRBD1 or TRBD2 (5 bases each). Trimming removed 5 bases from V and 3 bases from J, with 14 bases in between. CDR1 is DFQATT and CDR2 is SNEGSKA in the germline V gene (reference sequence). The CDR3 covers 14 residues. CDR3 coding DNA: TGCAGTGCTCCCGGGGACGTCCGCTACAATGAGCAGTTCTTC. Translated: CSAPGDVRYNEQFF.

The rearrangement uses TRBV5-1 and TRBJ1-2; D is uncertain. V was clipped by 5 bases and J by 3 bases, with 14 bases between them. CDR1 and CDR2 from the germline V gene are SGHRS and YFSETQ. The CDR3 runs to 14 residues. This chain's CDR3 is CASRPLMSHYGYTF. The CDR3 coding sequence is TGCGCCAGCAGGCCCTTGATGAGCCACTATGGCTACACCTTC.

J is TRBJ2-7 and V is TRBV7-2; TRBD2 aligns across 13 bases. V was pared by 5 bases and J by 8 bases, with 9 bases of the junction left unmatched. From germline, CDR1 is SGHTA and CDR2 FQGNSA. CDR3 length: 15 residues. The CDR3 here is CASSHELAGGPQQYF. The CDR3 DNA reads as TGTGCCAGCAGCCACGAACTAGCGGGAGGGCCTCAGCAGTACTTC.

This clonotype was detected ten times or more. V is TRBV12-3 or TRBV12-4 and J is TRBJ2-5; D gene unclear. The CDR3 is made up of 13 amino acids. Trimming shortened V by 4 bases and J by 4 bases, and 10 bases separated the two germline ends. The CDR3 reads CASSSRFPETQYF. The CDR3 DNA sequence: TGTGCCAGCAGTTCAAGGTTTCCAGAGACCCAGTACTTC.

This clonotype was counted ten times or more. This sequence joins TRBV29-1 and TRBJ2-6; D call uncertain. This CDR3 comprises 13 residues. Germline V gene data show CDR1 as SQVTM and CDR2 as ANQGSEA. Trimming took off 3 bases at V and 0 bases at J, with 3 bases between the two ends. CDR3 protein: CSVESSGANVLTF. DNA for the CDR3: TGCAGCGTTGAGAGCTCTGGGGCCAACGTCCTGACTTTC.

V gene TRBV27 combines with J gene TRBJ1-1; 7 bases line up with TRBD1. This CDR3 region has 14 residues. Unmatched junction bases numbered 8, after V lost 3 bases and J lost 7 bases. Per the germline V gene, CDR1 is MNHEY and CDR2 is SMNVEV (reference sequence). The CDR3 here is CASSFRQGGGEAFF. CDR3 in DNA: TGTGCCAGCAGTTTTCGACAGGGAGGGGGTGAAGCTTTCTTT.

V gene TRBV6-1 combines with J gene TRBJ1-5, with D unresolved. CDR1 and CDR2 from the germline V gene are MNHNS and SASEGT. The CDR3 runs 13 residues. Trimming took off 6 bases at V and 1 base at J, with 7 bases between the two ends. This chain's CDR3 is CASRMQSNQPQHF. CDR3 bases: TGTGCCAGCAGGATGCAGAGCAATCAGCCCCAGCATTTT.

This clonotype was found a few times. The J gene is TRBJ2-7, the V gene TRBV27, with unresolved D. The germline V gene encodes CDR1 MNHEY and CDR2 SMNVEV (reference sequence). Trimming pared 5 bases from V and 4 bases from J, leaving 9 bases between. CDR3 length: 12 amino acids. The DNA of the CDR3 is TGTGCCAGCAGTCGAGACCTATACGAGCAGTACTTC. Its protein is CASSRDLYEQYF.